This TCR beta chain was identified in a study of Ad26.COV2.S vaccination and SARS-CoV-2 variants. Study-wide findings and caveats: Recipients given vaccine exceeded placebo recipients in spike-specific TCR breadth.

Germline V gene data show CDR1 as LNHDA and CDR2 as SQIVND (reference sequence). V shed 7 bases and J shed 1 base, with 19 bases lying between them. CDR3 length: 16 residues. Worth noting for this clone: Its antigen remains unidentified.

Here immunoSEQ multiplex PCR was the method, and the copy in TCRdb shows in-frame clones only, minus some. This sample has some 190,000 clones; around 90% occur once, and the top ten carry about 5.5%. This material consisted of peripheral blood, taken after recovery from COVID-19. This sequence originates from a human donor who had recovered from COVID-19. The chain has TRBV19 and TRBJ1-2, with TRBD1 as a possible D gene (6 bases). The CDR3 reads CASTTTRGSSNYGYTF. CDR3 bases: TGTGCCAGTACCACCACCAGGGGAAGTAGTAACTATGGCTACACCTTC.